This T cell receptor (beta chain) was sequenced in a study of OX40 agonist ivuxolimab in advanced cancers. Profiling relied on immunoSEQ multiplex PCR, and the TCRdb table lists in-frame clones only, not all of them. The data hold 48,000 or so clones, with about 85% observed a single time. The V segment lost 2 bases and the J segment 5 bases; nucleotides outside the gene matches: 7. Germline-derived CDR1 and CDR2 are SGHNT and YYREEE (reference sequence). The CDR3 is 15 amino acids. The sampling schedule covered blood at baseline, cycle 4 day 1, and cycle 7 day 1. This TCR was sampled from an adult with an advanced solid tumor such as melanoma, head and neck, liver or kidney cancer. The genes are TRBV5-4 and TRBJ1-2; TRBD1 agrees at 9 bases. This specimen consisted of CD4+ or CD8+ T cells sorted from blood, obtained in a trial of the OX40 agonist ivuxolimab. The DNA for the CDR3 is TGTGCCAGCAGCTTATGGGACAGGGTGGGGTATGGCTACACCTTC. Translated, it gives CASSLWDRVGYGYTF.